The 28 T cell receptor beta chains below all came from one sample that was sequenced in a study of blood T cell repertoires in COVID-19. Produced via immunoSEQ multiplex PCR; TCRdb's table is partial and in-frame only. Among around 360,000 clones listed, about 90% were seen once. Specimen: PBMCs or T cells enriched from blood (not recorded which). The source is a woman aged 25 to 45 who had recovered from COVID-19.

Remarks on this clone: Other nucleotide sequences in the sample specify the same CDR3. This chain connects TRBV4-2 to TRBJ2-1, with 8 bases matching TRBD2. CDR1 LGHNA and CDR2 YNFKEQ come from the germline V gene. This CDR3 has 15 residues. V trimming: 1 base; J trimming: 3 bases; junction bases outside the gene matches: 2. The CDR3 sequence: CASSQGAGGYNEQFF. The CDR3 nucleotides read TGTGCCAGCAGCCAAGGGGCGGGGGGCTACAATGAGCAGTTCTTC.

V gene TRBV2 combines with J gene TRBJ1-3, with 8 bases matching TRBD1. V lost 4 bases and J lost 2; bases outside the gene matches: 1. This CDR3 region has 14 residues. Per the germline V gene, CDR1 is SNHLY and CDR2 is FYNNEI. The chain's CDR3 is CASSGTGPGNTIYF. The CDR3 DNA is TGTGCCAGCAGTGGGACAGGGCCTGGAAACACCATATATTTT.

This clone was seen repeatedly, ten times or more. This chain joins TRBV6-4 and TRBJ2-1; TRBD2 matches 14 bases. The CDR3 spans 16 residues. The V segment lost 4 bases and the J segment 8 bases; nucleotides outside the gene matches: 7. Germline V CDR1 and CDR2: MRHNA, SNTAGT. The CDR3 loop is CASSVSGLAGGYEQFF. The CDR3 DNA is TGTGCCAGCAGTGTATCAGGACTAGCGGGGGGTTATGAGCAGTTCTTC.

The genes are TRBV27 and TRBJ1-1, with a tentative D call TRBD1 (6 bases). The CDR3 contains 15 residues. V was pared by 5 bases and J by 5 bases, with 18 bases between. CDR1 is MNHEY, CDR2 SMNVEV, per germline (reference sequence). The CDR3 is CASSRTGPAVTEAFF. CDR3 in DNA: TGTGCCAGCAGTAGAACAGGGCCCGCGGTTACTGAAGCTTTCTTT.

V and J are TRBV20-1 and TRBJ1-5; D remains ambiguous. The V end was cut by 3 bases, the J end by 4 bases, with 16 bases between. CDR1 DFQATT and CDR2 SNEGSKA come from the germline V gene (reference sequence). The CDR3 runs to 15 residues. DNA of the CDR3: TGCAGTGCTAGTTCGTTTTTGGGCAATAATCAGCCCCAGCATTTT. Encoded protein: CSASSFLGNNQPQHF.

The genes are TRBV19 and TRBJ2-1; 9 nucleotides match TRBD2. The V and J ends lost 8 bases and 4 bases, in that order; junction bases with no gene match: 3. This CDR3 is built from 13 residues. Germline V CDR1 and CDR2: LNHDA, SQIVND (reference sequence). The CDR3 DNA reads TGTGCCAGTGGGACTAGCAGTTACAATGAGCAGTTCTTC. This encodes CASGTSSYNEQFF. The full variable domain, completed using reference TRBV19 and TRBJ2-1, is DGGITQSPKYLFRKEGQNVTLSCEQNLNHDAMYWYRQDPGQGLRLIYYSQIVNDFQKGDIAEGYSVSREKKESFPLTVTSAQKNPTAFYLCASGTSSYNEQFFGPGTRLTVL.

This clone has more than one count but fewer than ten. The rearrangement joins TRBV10-3 to TRBJ1-4; 8 nucleotides agree with TRBD1. V trimming: 8 bases; J trimming: 10 bases; junction bases outside the gene matches: 12. Germline V gives CDR1 ENHRY, CDR2 SYGVKD. This CDR3 contains 14 residues. The CDR3 spells CAIGSDRDGGKLFF. The CDR3 DNA reads as TGTGCCATCGGCTCGGACAGGGATGGGGGAAAACTGTTTTTT.

J is TRBJ2-2 and V is TRBV5-5; 10 bases are a match to TRBD2. Germline CDR1 SGHKS, CDR2 YYEKEE (reference sequence). The ends lost 4 bases at V and 1 base at J; junction bases unmatched: 4. This CDR3 region has 16 residues. CDR3 nucleotides: TGTGCCAGCAGCCTACTAGCGGGGTTGAACACCGGGGAGCTGTTTTTT. It specifies CASSLLAGLNTGELFF.

CDR3 in amino acids: CASSQGSGEQYF. The CDR3, as DNA: TGTGCCAGCAGCCAAGGCAGCGGCGAGCAGTACTTC. The chain recombines TRBV3-1 (or the pseudogene TRBV3-2) with TRBJ2-7; a possible D gene is TRBD2 (5 bases). The germline V gene has CDR1 LGHDT and CDR2 YNNKEL (reference sequence). The CDR3 consists of 12 residues. V was trimmed by 1 base and J by 6 bases, leaving 7 bases between them.

The V and J genes are TRBV19 and TRBJ2-5; D might be TRBD1 (6 bases). From germline, CDR1 is LNHDA and CDR2 SQIVND (reference sequence). This CDR3 spans 14 amino acids. Trimming removed 4 bases from V and 5 bases from J, with 14 bases in between. The CDR3 is CASSTGVAMETQYF. In DNA, the CDR3 is TGTGCCAGTAGTACAGGGGTTGCGATGGAGACCCAGTACTTC.

About this clone: The junction and the germline gene differ at one end; a read error may be behind it. The chain joins TRBV29-1 to TRBJ2-5; D uncertain. The CDR3 consists of 11 residues. The germline CDR1 and CDR2 sequences are SQVTM and ANQGSEA. CDR3 coding DNA: TGCAGTACCCTCTGGTCAGAGGCCCAGTACTTC. Translation: CSTLWSEAQYF.

This clone was found once. The J gene is TRBJ1-5, the V gene TRBV21-1. TRBV21-1 is given as a pseudogene. This CDR3 has 12 residues. CDR3: CASSKVRLPQHF. The CDR3 DNA is TGTGCCAGCAGCAAAGTGCGGTTGCCCCAGCATTTT.

V is TRBV7-2 and J is TRBJ1-3; D gene uncertain. V lost 0 bases, J lost 3 bases, and 12 bases lay in between. This CDR3 region has 16 residues. The germline V gene has CDR1 SGHTA and CDR2 FQGNSA. CDR3 protein: CASSLAPGYGGNTIYF. For the CDR3, the DNA is TGTGCCAGCAGCTTAGCGCCAGGTTACGGTGGAAACACCATATATTTT.

The CDR3 protein is CASSFPASGKVNEQFF. In nucleotides, the CDR3 is TGCGCCAGCAGCTTTCCCGCGAGCGGGAAAGTGAATGAGCAGTTCTTC. The chain links TRBV5-1 to TRBJ2-1, with 7 nucleotides matching TRBD2. The CDR3 length is 16 residues. After removal of 2 bases from V and 7 bases from J, the junction contained 12 bases not matched to a gene. Germline loops: CDR1 SGHRS, CDR2 YFSETQ.

V is TRBV11-2 and J is TRBJ2-7; TRBD1 matches at 7 bases. There are 14 residues in the CDR3. The V segment lost 0 bases and the J segment 3 bases; nucleotides outside the gene matches: 2. Germline CDR1 and CDR2: SGHAT and FQNNGV. The CDR3 sequence is CASSLEYRGYEQYF. For the CDR3, the DNA is TGTGCCAGCAGCTTAGAATACAGGGGCTACGAGCAGTACTTC.

V gene TRBV5-1 combines with J gene TRBJ1-4; 10 bases align to TRBD1. Trimming took 0 bases from V and 0 from J; bases not matched to a gene: 2. Germline loops: CDR1 SGHRS, CDR2 YFSETQ. The CDR3 length is 17 residues. The CDR3 DNA is TGCGCCAGCAGCTTGGGACAGGGGGCATCAACTAATGAAAAACTGTTTTTT. Amino acid sequence: CASSLGQGASTNEKLFF.

This chain uses TRBV11-2 with TRBJ2-7; the match to TRBD1 covers 8 bases. CDR1 SGHAT and CDR2 FQNNGV come from the germline V gene. The ends lost 4 bases at V and 7 bases at J; junction bases unmatched: 9. This CDR3 is 14 amino acids long. This CDR3 reads CASSSGQGFEEQYF. For the CDR3, the DNA is TGTGCCAGCAGCTCTGGACAGGGCTTTGAGGAGCAGTACTTC.

The chain uses TRBV27 and TRBJ1-4; D remains ambiguous. The CDR3 sequence is 17 residues long. Germline V CDR1 and CDR2: MNHEY, SMNVEV (reference sequence). Trimming took off 2 bases at V and 3 bases at J, with 16 bases between the two ends. The CDR3 is CASSLRPLVAANEKLFF. The CDR3 bases are TGTGCCAGCAGTTTACGGCCATTAGTTGCGGCTAATGAAAAACTGTTTTTT.

The V gene is TRBV28, the J gene TRBJ1-5, with TRBD1 identical over 7 bases. This CDR3 is built from 14 residues. Per the germline V gene, CDR1 is MDHEN and CDR2 is SYDVKM. The ends lost 3 bases at V and 5 bases at J; junction bases unmatched: 4. The CDR3 is CASSFDRDYQPQHF. In DNA, the CDR3 is TGTGCCAGCAGTTTCGACAGGGATTATCAGCCCCAGCATTTT.

The chain employs TRBV5-4 and TRBJ2-2, with 10 bases fitting TRBD2. Germline CDR1 reads SGHNT; CDR2 reads YYREEE (reference sequence). The CDR3 sequence is 18 residues long. The trim removed 1 base at V and 0 bases at J, leaving 6 bases unmatched. CDR3 region: CASSLYPSGSANTGELFF. In nucleotides, the CDR3 is TGTGCCAGCAGCTTGTATCCTAGCGGGAGCGCGAACACCGGGGAGCTGTTTTTT.

This chain connects TRBV5-4 to TRBJ2-7; 9 positions agree with TRBD1. J lost 4 bases, V lost 4 bases, and 6 bases had no gene match. The germline V gene has CDR1 SGHNT and CDR2 YYREEE (reference sequence). The CDR3 has 14 amino acids. CDR3 DNA: TGTGCCAGCAGCGATGGGACAGGGCTGTACGAGCAGTACTTC. Protein: CASSDGTGLYEQYF.

The table lists this clone with a few counts. This sample includes further DNA sequences coding for the same CDR3. The V gene is TRBV7-2, the J gene TRBJ1-5, with D possibly matching TRBD1 (6 bases). The V end was cut by 1 base, the J end by 1 base, with 11 bases between. The CDR3 is 16 amino acids. The germline V gene encodes CDR1 SGHTA and CDR2 FQGNSA. The CDR3 sequence: CASSLGGGRSNQPQHF. CDR3 sequence (DNA): TGTGCCAGCAGCTTAGGCGGGGGGCGAAGCAATCAGCCCCAGCATTTT.

This chain links TRBV5-1 with TRBJ1-1, with a possible D match to TRBD1 (5 bases). The germline CDR1 and CDR2 sequences are SGHRS and YFSETQ. The V gene lost 4 bases and the J gene lost 1 base, with 11 bases spanning the gap. The CDR3 spans 14 residues. DNA for the CDR3: TGCGCCAGCAGCAGTGGTGGGGCGAACACTGAAGCTTTCTTT. It codes for CASSSGGANTEAFF. Filled out from reference TRBV5-1 and TRBJ1-1, the complete variable domain reads KAGVTQTPRYLIKTRGQQVTLSCSPISGHRSVSWYQQTPGQGLQFLFEYFSETQRNKGNFPGRFSGRQFSNSRSEMNVSTLELGDSALYLCASSSGGANTEAFFGQGTRLTVV.

CDR3 residues: CASSYHQEGSYTF. CDR3 coding DNA: TGTGCCAGCAGTTACCACCAGGAGGGTAGCTACACCTTC. The chain is built from TRBV6-5 and TRBJ1-2; D is uncertain. From germline, CDR1 is MNHEY and CDR2 SVGAGI. V was shortened by 2 bases and J by 9 bases, with 13 bases between the two germline ends. The CDR3 has 13 amino acids.

The V and J genes are TRBV3-1 (or the pseudogene TRBV3-2) and TRBJ2-3; D uncertain. V shed 2 bases and J shed 3 bases, with 3 bases lying between them. This CDR3 has 12 residues. CDR1 and CDR2 from the germline V gene are LGHDT and YNNKEL (reference sequence). The CDR3 loop reads CASSQRTDTQYF. CDR3 nucleotides: TGTGCCAGCAGCCAACGGACAGATACGCAGTATTTT.

The J gene is TRBJ2-7, the V gene TRBV10-3; 10 bases line up with TRBD1. The CDR3 extends over 13 amino acids. V was clipped by 6 bases and J by 3 bases; unmatched bases: 2. Germline V gives CDR1 ENHRY, CDR2 SYGVKD. The CDR3 sequence: CAIRGTGDYEQYF. The CDR3 DNA reads TGTGCCATCAGAGGGACAGGGGACTACGAGCAGTACTTC.

This sequence joins TRBV6-5 and TRBJ1-1; weak D call: TRBD1 (5 bases). V was pared by 2 bases and J by 0 bases, with 7 bases between. The CDR3 runs 14 residues. Germline CDR1 is MNHEY and CDR2 is SVGAGI. CDR3 nucleotide sequence: TGTGCCAGCAGTTACGGGGCGCTGAACACTGAAGCTTTCTTT. Translating gives CASSYGALNTEAFF.

V gene TRBV10-3 combines with J gene TRBJ2-1, with D perhaps matching TRBD1 (6 bases). CDR1 and CDR2 (germline): ENHRY, SYGVKD. The CDR3 has 13 amino acids. Trimming stripped 4 bases from V and 8 bases from J, with 12 bases between. CDR3 bases: TGTGCCATCAGTGTGGGGACAAAGCATGAGCAGTTCTTC. Translated, it gives CAISVGTKHEQFF.